What follows are 8 T cell receptor beta chains derived from one specimen sequenced in a study of blood T cell repertoires in COVID-19. This table comes from immunoSEQ multiplex PCR, and its TCRdb copy is limited to in-frame clones, with some not included. The table shows 260,000 or so clones, with about 87% occurring only once. The sequenced material came from peripheral blood. These receptor sequences come from a human donor in a cohort sampled during active COVID-19.

The chain joins TRBV2 to TRBJ2-3; 7 nucleotides match TRBD2. V shed 7 bases, J shed 2 bases, and the junction held 6 bases outside the gene matches. Germline V lookup: CDR1 SNHLY, CDR2 FYNNEI. The CDR3 is 14 amino acids. The CDR3 loop is CASNGGGYTDTQYF. Written as DNA, the CDR3 is TGTGCCAGCAATGGCGGGGGATACACAGATACGCAGTATTTT.

The V call is TRBV6-5, the J call TRBJ1-1; maybe TRBD1 (6 bases). Germline CDR1 reads MNHEY; CDR2 reads SVGAGI. Trimming stripped 7 bases from V and 7 bases from J, with 19 bases between. This CDR3 comprises 14 residues. CDR3 protein: CASTTGHSFIEAFF. The CDR3 nucleotides read TGTGCCAGCACCACGGGACACTCATTTATTGAAGCTTTCTTT.

V gene TRBV10-3 combines with J gene TRBJ1-2; 10 nucleotides line up with TRBD1. J lost 5 bases, V lost 8 bases, and 5 bases had no gene match. CDR1 and CDR2 (germline): ENHRY, SYGVKD. The CDR3 runs to 13 residues. The CDR3 DNA is TGTGCCATCGCCCCGGGACAGGGGTATGGCTACACCTTC. Its translation: CAIAPGQGYGYTF.

The chain combines TRBV9 with TRBJ2-2, with a possible D match to TRBD2 (5 bases). Trimming pared 3 bases from V and 4 bases from J, leaving 19 bases between. Germline CDR1 reads SGDLS; CDR2 reads YYNGEE. This CDR3 comprises 17 residues. CDR3: CASSGPYVGRATGELFF. The CDR3 coding sequence is TGTGCCAGCAGCGGCCCTTATGTGGGGAGAGCCACCGGGGAGCTGTTTTTT.

The chain recombines TRBV18 with TRBJ2-7; D ambiguous. The CDR3 totals 13 residues. Deletions cut 0 bases from V and 6 bases from J, with 9 bases between. From germline, CDR1 is KGHSH and CDR2 LQKENI. CDR3 in amino acids: CASSPPARSEQYF. CDR3 DNA sequence: TGTGCCAGCTCACCACCGGCCCGATCCGAGCAGTACTTC.

The V gene is TRBV6-5, the J gene TRBJ1-2, with 7 positions matching TRBD1. CDR3 size: 14 residues. Germline V gene lookup returns CDR1 MNHEY and CDR2 SVGAGI. V lost 6 bases to trimming and J lost 7 bases; unmatched junction nucleotides: 11. The CDR3 loop is CASSLPGQHAGYTF. The CDR3 DNA reads TGTGCCAGCAGCCTACCGGGACAGCACGCTGGCTACACCTTC.

The chain couples TRBV19 to TRBJ2-3; D is perhaps TRBD2 (6 bases). V lost 3 bases and J 5 bases, leaving 6 bases between the germline ends. The germline V gene encodes CDR1 LNHDA and CDR2 SQIVND (reference sequence). This CDR3 comprises 12 residues. The chain's CDR3 is CASSMGGDTQYF. For the CDR3, the DNA is TGTGCCAGTAGTATGGGGGGAGATACGCAGTATTTT.

V and J are TRBV5-5 and TRBJ1-4; D not certain. Per germline, CDR1 SGHKS and CDR2 YYEKEE (reference sequence). There are 14 residues in the CDR3. The ends were cut back, 0 bases at V and 5 bases at J, with 8 bases in the middle. CDR3 residues: CASSLGSGNEKLFF. DNA of the CDR3: TGTGCCAGCAGCTTGGGATCGGGGAATGAAAAACTGTTTTTT.